This paragraph reports one TCR beta chain. The data were taken from a study of blood T cell repertoires in COVID-19. The J segment lost 0 bases and the V segment lost 2 bases, leaving 3 bases of the junction unmatched. Germline CDR1 SGHTA, CDR2 FQGNSA. This CDR3 contains 15 residues. Profiling relied on immunoSEQ multiplex PCR, and the TCRdb table lists in-frame clones only, not all of them. The sample includes roughly 200,000 clones, approximately 88% of them seen just once. This chain uses TRBV7-2 with TRBJ1-2; 7 bases agree with TRBD1. Sample: peripheral blood. The sequence was obtained from a man aged 35-49 years with acute or convalescent COVID-19. CDR3 nucleotide sequence: TGTGCCAGCAGCTTAAGAGGACAGGCTAACTATGGCTACACCTTC. It codes for CASSLRGQANYGYTF.